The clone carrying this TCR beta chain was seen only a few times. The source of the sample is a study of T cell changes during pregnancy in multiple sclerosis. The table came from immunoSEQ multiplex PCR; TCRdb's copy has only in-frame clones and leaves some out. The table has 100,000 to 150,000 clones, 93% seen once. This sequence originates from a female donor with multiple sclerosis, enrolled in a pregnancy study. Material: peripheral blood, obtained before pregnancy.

CDR3 coding DNA: TGTGCCAGCAGCCGCGAGACCAGGGCCAGCGGCTACACCTTC. It translates to CASSRETRASGYTF. This chain links TRBV5-6 with TRBJ1-2; a possible D gene is TRBD1 (5 bases). CDR1 is SGHDT, CDR2 YYEEEE, per germline. This CDR3 comprises 14 residues. V dropped 4 bases and J dropped 8 bases, with 18 bases sitting between them.